This entry describes one T cell receptor beta chain. Trimming took 0 bases from V and 4 from J, leaving 13 bases between them. CDR1 SGDLS and CDR2 YYNGEE come from the germline V gene. The CDR3 totals 15 residues. Profiled with immunoSEQ multiplex PCR; TCRdb holds only in-frame clones, not every one. Seen here are 95,000 to 150,000 clones, 80% to 90% observed once, and the top ten hold around 3%. These data belong to a study of control samples from healthy donors and cancer patients. The sequencing sample was made of blood. The TCR was taken from a man aged 55 to 70 in good health. The chain combines TRBV9 with TRBJ1-2; no clear D gene. Here the CDR3 reads CASSVGSYESYGYTF. The CDR3 bases are TGTGCCAGCAGCGTAGGGAGTTACGAGAGCTATGGCTACACCTTC. The full variable domain, in which reference TRBV9 and TRBJ1-2 provide the parts outside the CDR3, is DSGVTQTPKHLITATGQRVTLRCSPRSGDLSVYWYQQSLDQGLQFLIQYYNGEERAKGNILERFSAQQFPDLHSELNLSSLELGDSALYFCASSVGSYESYGYTFGSGTRLTVV.